A single count supports the clone carrying this T cell receptor beta chain. The table came from immunoSEQ multiplex PCR; TCRdb's copy has only in-frame clones and leaves some out. The sample consists of approximately 15,000 clones, approximately 90% of them appearing once. The entry originates in a study of blood T cell repertoires in COVID-19. As for the study in general: Whether acute or convalescent, the COVID-19 samples came from the United States, Italy and Spain. Sample material is recorded as cDNA or gDNA derived from T cells, B-cell-depleted T cells, or PBMCs.

Germline V gene data show CDR1 as MNHEY and CDR2 as SVGEGT. The V gene end was trimmed by 6 bases and the J gene end by 2 bases; junction bases not matched to a gene: 10. The CDR3 contains 16 residues. The receptor was derived from a man in his forties or fifties with active COVID-19. The V call is TRBV6-2 or TRBV6-3, the J call TRBJ2-7, with TRBD2 identical over 10 bases. Sequenced input: peripheral blood. This CDR3 reads CASSRGLAFATYEQYF. The DNA for the CDR3 is TGTGCCAGCAGCCGGGGACTAGCGTTTGCTACCTACGAGCAGTACTTC.